Following are 25 T cell receptor beta chains from one sample sequenced in a study of blood T cell repertoires in COVID-19. This table comes from immunoSEQ multiplex PCR, and its TCRdb copy is limited to in-frame clones, with some not included. The sample contains roughly 100,000 clones, just over 90% of which appear only once. Sequencing was carried out using peripheral blood. Every receptor here comes from a woman in her forties or fifties in a cohort sampled during active COVID-19.

This clone showed up just once. The chain combines TRBV7-9 with TRBJ2-1, with D perhaps TRBD2 (7 bases). This CDR3 region has 15 residues. Looked up from germline, CDR1 is SEHNR and CDR2 is FQNEAQ (reference sequence). The ends were cut back, 4 bases at V and 8 bases at J, with 18 bases in the middle. CDR3 sequence (DNA): TGTGCCAGCAGCTCCGGGGGGCGGGAGAGCTATGAGCAGTTCTTC. This encodes CASSSGGRESYEQFF.

The rearrangement uses TRBV27 and TRBJ1-2, with a possible D match to TRBD1 (5 bases). CDR3 length equals 14 residues. Germline loops: CDR1 MNHEY, CDR2 SMNVEV (reference sequence). V was cut by 5 bases and J by 5 bases, with 15 bases left in between. The CDR3 coding sequence is TGTGCCAGCAGTGTCTCCGGGGGGGGATATGGCTACACCTTC. This gives the protein CASSVSGGGYGYTF.

This rearrangement joins TRBV6-5 to TRBJ1-1, with no clear D. The CDR3 loop spans 13 amino acids. Per the germline V gene, CDR1 is MNHEY and CDR2 is SVGAGI. V lost 6 bases, J lost 1 base, and 9 bases lay in between. CDR3 in amino acids: CASSHTENTEAFF. The CDR3 DNA reads TGTGCCAGCAGCCACACCGAGAACACTGAAGCTTTCTTT.

The V call is TRBV6-5, the J call TRBJ1-4; 7 nucleotides align to TRBD1. This CDR3 contains 15 residues. The V gene end was trimmed by 0 bases and the J gene end by 4 bases; junction bases not matched to a gene: 2. Germline assignment: CDR1 MNHEY and CDR2 SVGAGI. DNA of the CDR3: TGTGCCAGCAGTTACTCAAGGGACAGTAATGAAAAACTGTTTTTT. This gives the protein CASSYSRDSNEKLFF.

V is TRBV6-5 and J is TRBJ1-5; 9 positions match TRBD1. Germline CDR1 MNHEY, CDR2 SVGAGI. CDR3 length: 16 amino acids. J gave up 9 bases and V 4 bases, and 13 bases lay outside the gene matches. The CDR3 loop is CASSLSYRTGEMPQHF. CDR3 nucleotide sequence: TGTGCCAGCAGTTTGTCCTATCGGACAGGGGAAATGCCCCAGCATTTT.

A word on this clone: Germline is not matched at one junction end, which may reflect a read error. The genes are TRBV2 and TRBJ2-7; D is possibly TRBD2 (7 bases). The CDR3 length is 17 residues. From germline, CDR1 is SNHLY and CDR2 FYNNEI. The CDR3 is CASSELGGRESSHEQYF. The DNA of the CDR3 is TGTGCCAGCAGTGAACTCGGGGGGCGCGAAAGCTCCCACGAGCAGTACTTC.

The CDR3 protein is CASSQTPYSNQPQHF. CDR3 coding DNA: TGTGCCAGCAGCCAGACACCTTATAGCAATCAGCCCCAGCATTTT. The V gene is TRBV3-1 (or the pseudogene TRBV3-2), the J gene TRBJ1-5; D unresolved. Germline V gene sequence: CDR1 LGHDT, CDR2 YNNKEL (reference sequence). V was clipped by 3 bases and J by 0 bases, with 9 bases between them. The CDR3 has 15 amino acids.

The chain employs TRBV5-1 and TRBJ2-3; 11 nucleotides match TRBD1. This CDR3 comprises 14 residues. The germline V gene encodes CDR1 SGHRS and CDR2 YFSETQ. Trimming at V came to 4 bases and at J to 5 bases, leaving 3 bases not matched to a gene. CDR3 coding DNA: TGCGCCAGCAGCCCGGGACAGGGGGGAGATACGCAGTATTTT. Its translation: CASSPGQGGDTQYF.

This chain connects TRBV6-5 to TRBJ2-7; no clear D gene. The V end lost 7 bases, the J end lost 0 bases, and 7 bases lay between the germline ends. Germline-derived CDR1 and CDR2 are MNHEY and SVGAGI. The length of the CDR3 is 12 residues. The CDR3 sequence: CASTLSSYEQYF. The CDR3 bases are TGTGCCAGCACGTTGAGCTCCTACGAGCAGTACTTC.

This sequence joins TRBV7-8 and TRBJ1-5; weak D call: TRBD1 (6 bases). Trimming stripped 1 base from V and 4 bases from J, with 17 bases between. Per the germline V gene, CDR1 is SGHVS and CDR2 is FQNEAQ. CDR3 length: 17 amino acids. CDR3 in DNA: TGTGCCAGCAGCTTAGGGGTCGAAAGGGGGTTAAATCAGCCCCAGCATTTT. Its translation is CASSLGVERGLNQPQHF.

This rearrangement joins TRBV6-5 to TRBJ2-3; D is ambiguous. Germline CDR1 and CDR2: MNHEY and SVGAGI. CDR3 size: 15 residues. Deletions cut 0 bases from V and 1 base from J, with 8 bases between. In DNA, the CDR3 is TGTGCCAGCAGTTACTCCTTCCGGGGCACAGATACGCAGTATTTT. The encoded protein is CASSYSFRGTDTQYF.

The chain is built from TRBV6-5 and TRBJ2-2; D unclear. The CDR3 has 14 residues. Germline lookup yields CDR1 MNHEY and CDR2 SVGAGI. The V gene lost 6 bases and the J gene lost 7 bases, with 15 bases spanning the gap. CDR3 amino acids: CASRPTPFIGELFF. CDR3 bases: TGTGCCAGCAGACCCACTCCATTTATCGGGGAGCTGTTTTTT.

The rearrangement uses TRBV11-2 and TRBJ1-1; TRBD1 matches 9 bases. Trimming at V came to 5 bases and at J to 5 bases, leaving 3 bases not matched to a gene. This CDR3 spans 13 amino acids. Germline CDR1 SGHAT, CDR2 FQNNGV. CDR3 nucleotide sequence: TGTGCCAGCAGCCGGGACAGGGAGACTGAAGCTTTCTTT. Protein product: CASSRDRETEAFF.

This chain connects TRBV2 to TRBJ2-3, with D possibly TRBD2 on 6 matching bases. CDR1 and CDR2 from the germline V gene are SNHLY and FYNNEI. This CDR3 comprises 15 residues. Trimming cost V 2 bases and J 1 base, with 10 bases left between them. CDR3 sequence reads: CASSEMSGGTDTQYF. CDR3 sequence (DNA): TGTGCCAGCAGTGAAATGTCGGGGGGCACAGATACGCAGTATTTT.

This chain uses TRBV27 with TRBJ1-2; 10 positions agree with TRBD1. Germline assignment: CDR1 MNHEY and CDR2 SMNVEV (reference sequence). The CDR3 extends over 15 amino acids. The V gene end was trimmed by 0 bases and the J gene end by 8 bases; junction bases not matched to a gene: 6. The CDR3 region has the DNA TGTGCCAGCAGTTTATCGGGACAGGGGCTTCGCGGCTACACCTTC. Translating it yields CASSLSGQGLRGYTF.

The chain has TRBV7-2 and TRBJ1-6; tentatively, D is TRBD1 (5 bases). Trimming shortened V by 5 bases and J by 9 bases, and 17 bases separated the two germline ends. CDR3 size: 15 residues. Germline-derived CDR1 and CDR2 are SGHTA and FQGNSA. The CDR3 bases are TGTGCCAGCAGCCAGTCCCGGGACTCAGGTTCACCCCTCCACTTT. It translates to CASSQSRDSGSPLHF.

The V call is TRBV28, the J call TRBJ2-2, with 7 bases identical to TRBD1. The trim removed 5 bases at V and 4 bases at J, leaving 4 bases unmatched. The germline V gene encodes CDR1 MDHEN and CDR2 SYDVKM. This CDR3 is 14 amino acids long. This CDR3 reads CASSPGQITGELFF. The CDR3 DNA reads as TGTGCCAGCAGTCCGGGACAGATCACCGGGGAGCTGTTTTTT.

The V gene is TRBV6-2 or TRBV6-3, the J gene TRBJ2-5; 8 nucleotides agree with TRBD1. V dropped 2 bases and J dropped 4; count of bases not matched to a gene: 6. The CDR3 contains 15 residues. Germline V CDR1 and CDR2: MNHEY, SVGEGT. The CDR3 loop is CASSYPGQVRETQYF. CDR3 in DNA: TGTGCCAGCAGTTACCCGGGACAGGTGAGAGAGACCCAGTACTTC.

The rearrangement links TRBV24-1 to TRBJ2-3; the D is unclear. This CDR3 has 13 amino acids. V lost 3 bases, J lost 3 bases, and 6 bases lay in between. Germline V gives CDR1 KGHDR, CDR2 SFDVKD. The CDR3 sequence is CATSDPPTDTQYF. CDR3 nucleotides: TGTGCCACCAGTGATCCCCCAACAGATACGCAGTATTTT.

The chain links TRBV5-1 to TRBJ1-3; 7 nucleotides agree with TRBD1. V trimming: 5 bases; J trimming: 0 bases; junction bases outside the gene matches: 5. The CDR3 loop spans 15 amino acids. Germline CDR1 SGHRS, CDR2 YFSETQ. This CDR3 reads CASSSTGDSGNTIYF. The CDR3 nucleotides are TGCGCCAGCAGTTCCACAGGGGACTCTGGAAACACCATATATTTT.

This chain links TRBV4-1 with TRBJ1-1; D is undetermined. V lost 0 bases to trimming and J lost 1 base, with 9 bases between them. In germline, CDR1 is MGHRA, CDR2 YSYEKL. The CDR3 consists of 15 residues. The CDR3 loop is CASSQESTANTEAFF. Written as DNA, the CDR3 is TGCGCCAGCAGCCAAGAATCCACAGCGAACACTGAAGCTTTCTTT.

The J gene is TRBJ2-1, the V gene TRBV7-3, with D hard to call. Trimming took off 4 bases at V and 2 bases at J, with 12 bases between the two ends. The CDR3 totals 15 residues. CDR1 is SGHTA, CDR2 FQGTGA, per germline. CDR3 nucleotide sequence: TGTGCCAGCAGCTCACACCGCAGTACCTACAATGAGCAGTTCTTC. Translation: CASSSHRSTYNEQFF.

The genes are TRBV13 and TRBJ1-6; 9 nucleotides align to TRBD1. The V and J ends lost 5 bases and 8 bases, in that order; junction bases with no gene match: 1. Germline V gene lookup returns CDR1 PRHDT and CDR2 FYEKMQ (reference sequence). This CDR3 contains 13 residues. This chain's CDR3 is CASSRTGDSPLHF. For the CDR3, the DNA is TGTGCCAGCAGCCGGACAGGGGATTCACCCCTCCACTTT.

The rearrangement links TRBV27 to TRBJ2-3; possibly TRBD1 for D (6 bases). Deletions cut 7 bases from V and 4 bases from J, with 12 bases between. The CDR3 is 13 amino acids. The germline V gene has CDR1 MNHEY and CDR2 SMNVEV (reference sequence). The CDR3 here is CASKLQGSDTQYF. CDR3 in DNA: TGTGCCAGCAAACTACAGGGTTCAGATACGCAGTATTTT.

The V call is TRBV7-9, the J call TRBJ1-2, with D uncertain. CDR3 length: 19 amino acids. Germline-derived CDR1 and CDR2 are SEHNR and FQNEAQ (reference sequence). V was trimmed by 0 bases and J by 1 base, leaving 21 bases between them. CDR3 sequence reads: CASSLAIYIQEELNYGYTF. In DNA, the CDR3 is TGTGCCAGCAGCTTAGCTATATATATCCAAGAAGAACTTAACTATGGCTACACCTTC.